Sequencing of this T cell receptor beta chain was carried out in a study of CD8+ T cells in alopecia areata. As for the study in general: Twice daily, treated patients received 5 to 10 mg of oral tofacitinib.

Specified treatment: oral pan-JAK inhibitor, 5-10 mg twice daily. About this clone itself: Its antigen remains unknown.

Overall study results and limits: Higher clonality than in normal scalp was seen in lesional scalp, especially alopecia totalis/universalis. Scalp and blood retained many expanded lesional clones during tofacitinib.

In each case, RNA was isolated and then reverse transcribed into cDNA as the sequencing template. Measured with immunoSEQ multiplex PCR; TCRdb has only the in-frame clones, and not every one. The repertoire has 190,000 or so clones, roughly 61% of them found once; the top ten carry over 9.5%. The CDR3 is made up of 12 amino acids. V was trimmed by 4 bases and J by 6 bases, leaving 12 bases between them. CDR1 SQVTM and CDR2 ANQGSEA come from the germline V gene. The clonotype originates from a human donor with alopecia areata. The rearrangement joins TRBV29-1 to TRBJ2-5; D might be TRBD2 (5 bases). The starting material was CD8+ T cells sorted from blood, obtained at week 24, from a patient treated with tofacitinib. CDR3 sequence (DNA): TGCAGCGTTGCCGCTAGCAAAAAGACCCAGTACTTC. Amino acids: CSVAASKKTQYF.